The source of this T cell receptor (beta chain) is a study of blood T cell repertoires in COVID-19. Study at large: Both acute and convalescent COVID-19 samples were obtained from the United States, Italy and Spain. T cells, B-cell-depleted T cells, or PBMCs supplied cDNA or gDNA.

As handled by the study authors: Estimates of nucleated cell counts were drawn from the amplification of reference gene primers. Assay: immunoSEQ multiplex PCR; the TCRdb copy retains only in-frame clones and omits some. The D gene and trimming were derived from the DNA, and the V and J assignments and clone size from that table. This sample has 63,000 or so clones, with around 80% found just once. V shed 5 bases and J 6 bases; nucleotides not matched to a gene: 5. Germline-derived CDR1 and CDR2 are MNHEY and SVGAGI. The CDR3 runs 14 residues. The genes are TRBV6-5 and TRBJ1-4; 8 bases map to TRBD1. The sequence derives from a human donor in a cohort sampled during active COVID-19. The material sequenced was peripheral blood. Here the CDR3 reads CASSLGQGYEKLFF. For the CDR3, the DNA is TGTGCCAGCAGTCTAGGACAGGGCTATGAAAAACTGTTTTTT.